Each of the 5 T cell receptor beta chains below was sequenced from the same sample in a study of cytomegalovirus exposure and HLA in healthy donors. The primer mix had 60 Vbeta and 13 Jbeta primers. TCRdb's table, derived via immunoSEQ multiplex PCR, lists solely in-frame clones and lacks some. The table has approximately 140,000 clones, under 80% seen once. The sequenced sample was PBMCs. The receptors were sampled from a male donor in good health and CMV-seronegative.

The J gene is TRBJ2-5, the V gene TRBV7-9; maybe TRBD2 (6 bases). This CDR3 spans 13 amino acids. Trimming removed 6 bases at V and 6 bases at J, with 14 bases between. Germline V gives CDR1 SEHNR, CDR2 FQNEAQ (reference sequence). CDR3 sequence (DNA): TGTGCCAGCAGAGATGGCGGGGTGAAGACCCAGTACTTC. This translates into CASRDGGVKTQYF. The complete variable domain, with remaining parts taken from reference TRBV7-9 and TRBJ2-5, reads DTGVSQNPRHKITKRGQNVTFRCDPISEHNRLYWYRQTLGQGPEFLTYFQNEAQLEKSRLLSDRFSAERPKGSFSTLEIQRTEQGDSAMYLCASRDGGVKTQYFGPGTRLLVL.

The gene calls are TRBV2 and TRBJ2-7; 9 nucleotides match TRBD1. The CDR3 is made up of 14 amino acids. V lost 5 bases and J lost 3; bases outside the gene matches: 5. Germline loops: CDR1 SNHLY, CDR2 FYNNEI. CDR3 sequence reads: CASSPPGQGYEQYF. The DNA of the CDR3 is TGTGCCAGCAGTCCACCGGGACAGGGCTACGAGCAGTACTTC.

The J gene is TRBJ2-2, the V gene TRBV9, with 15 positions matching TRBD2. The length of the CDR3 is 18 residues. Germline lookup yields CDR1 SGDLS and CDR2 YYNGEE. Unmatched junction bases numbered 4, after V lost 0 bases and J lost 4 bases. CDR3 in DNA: TGTGCCAGCAGCGTAGGGGGGGGACTAGCGGGGGGCACCGGGGAGCTGTTTTTT. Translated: CASSVGGGLAGGTGELFF.

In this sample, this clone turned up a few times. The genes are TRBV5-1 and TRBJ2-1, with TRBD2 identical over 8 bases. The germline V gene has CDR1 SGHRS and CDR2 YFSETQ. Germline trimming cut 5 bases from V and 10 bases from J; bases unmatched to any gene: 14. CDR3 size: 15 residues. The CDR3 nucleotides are TGCGCCAGCAGGGTGACTAGCGTTACAACTCGGGAGCAGTTCTTC. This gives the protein CASRVTSVTTREQFF.

DNA for the CDR3: TGTGCCAGCACCAGGTTCCAAGAGACCCAGTACTTC. Its protein product is CASTRFQETQYF. The chain has TRBV5-6 and TRBJ2-5; no reliable D call. Germline V gives CDR1 SGHDT, CDR2 YYEEEE. Deletions cut 6 bases from V and 1 base from J, with 7 bases between. The CDR3 spans 12 residues.